The present T cell receptor beta chain was sequenced within a study of shared clonotypes between healthy human individuals. Study in general: CD4 naive and memory got three plates each, CD8 naive two, CD8 memory one. Study results and caveats: Despite large depth, sorted-subset datasets appeared incompletely sequenced.

Of note for this clone: The antigen is unknown.

The CDR3 loop spans 14 amino acids. Germline CDR1 SGHDT, CDR2 YYEEEE. V lost 7 bases and J lost 0, with 11 bases in between. TCRdb's table, derived via immunoSEQ multiplex PCR, lists solely in-frame clones and lacks some. The repertoire holds some 900,000 clones, with over 60% as singletons. Sequenced: memory CD4+ T cells sorted from blood. Subset given: CD45RA-negative fraction. This TCR was sampled from a man aged 18 to 35 in good health. This rearrangement joins TRBV5-6 to TRBJ1-5; D possibly corresponds to TRBD1 (5 bases). DNA of the CDR3: TGTGCCAGCCGCCGACAGACTAGCAATCAGCCCCAGCATTTT. It translates to CASRRQTSNQPQHF.